The T cell receptor beta chain under discussion was sequenced for a study of blood T cell repertoires in COVID-19. Method: immunoSEQ multiplex PCR; TCRdb's copy keeps in-frame clones and lacks some. The sample includes about 130,000 clones, about 93% of them seen just once. V lost 4 bases, J lost 2 bases, and 5 bases stayed unmatched. CDR3 size: 15 residues. Germline V gene data show CDR1 as SGHRS and CDR2 as YFSETQ. The origin of this receptor is a man between 45 and 60 years old with COVID-19, enrolled during active disease. This rearrangement joins TRBV5-1 to TRBJ2-1, with TRBD1 identical over 8 bases. Input material: peripheral blood. The CDR3: CASSPGQGAYNEQFF. The CDR3, as DNA: TGCGCCAGCAGCCCCGGACAGGGCGCCTACAATGAGCAGTTCTTC. Looking up the rest from reference TRBV5-1 and TRBJ2-1 gives the full variable domain: KAGVTQTPRYLIKTRGQQVTLSCSPISGHRSVSWYQQTPGQGLQFLFEYFSETQRNKGNFPGRFSGRQFSNSRSEMNVSTLELGDSALYLCASSPGQGAYNEQFFGPGTRLTVL.